A selection of T cell receptor beta chains follows, all from one sample in a study of early T cells in non-severe SARS-CoV-2 infection. Each CDR3 protein gets one entry after TCRdb re-called the 5' RACE reads with MiXCR. The sample lists 53,000 or so distinct CDR3 sequences; 9.5% to 15% were seen once. Sequencing used whole blood, obtained at baseline. The receptor source for this set is an adult who was a healthcare worker with PCR-confirmed SARS-CoV-2 infection or an uninfected control (not recorded which). Both conserved end residues are trimmed from each CDR3. The D gene is left open where the match is weak.

D	V	CDR3
TRBD1	TRBV15	ATSRTHQTGGFQETQY
NA	TRBV19	ASTQGLNSYEQY
NA	TRBV20-1	SASNFRGYGYT
NA	TRBV7-8	ASSLALYEKLF
NA	TRBV3-1	VSSQDGFYEQF
NA	TRBV4-3	ASSQFGRGGETQY
TRBD1	TRBV7-3	ASSPGQVETQY
TRBD1	TRBV20-1	SARDGGTAIKEKLF
TRBD1	TRBV7-2	ASSRGQGLSYEQY
NA	TRBV6-2/TRBV6-3	ASSYRPTDTQY
NA	TRBV5-6	ASSLPPVPPNTQY
TRBD1	TRBV7-9	ASSPGQGVHEQY
TRBD1	TRBV27	AGSRQGPSSYNSPLH
NA	TRBV7-2	ASSLWGASENTIY
TRBD1	TRBV7-9	ASSLQGDEQY
TRBD2	TRBV5-1	ASSLAGTTQETQY
NA	TRBV15	ATSRESSAKNIQY
NA	TRBV20-1	SAPSAFGNTIY
NA	TRBV5-1	ASSLDATHTDTQY
NA	TRBV6-2/TRBV6-3	ASSSWSDTQY
NA	TRBV6-6	ASSPGTTYEQY
NA	TRBV11-2	ASSSDRNSYEQY
TRBD2	TRBV7-3	ASSLTFRGDSSYNEQF
NA	TRBV14	ASSHRLDSYNEQF
NA	TRBV7-3	ASSLPGGDNPEAF
NA	TRBV11-2	ASSQITANTGELF
NA	TRBV6-2/TRBV6-3	ASSTDSYNEQF
NA	TRBV2	ASGQGYDHNEQF
TRBD2	TRBV6-2/TRBV6-3	ASKFSGRTAGELF
NA	TRBV7-3	ASSVNTGELF
NA	TRBV27	ASSFSPGHALH
TRBD2	TRBV25-1	ASSDQREVTGELF
TRBD1	TRBV6-1	ASSDGTGAYEQY
NA	TRBV7-3	ASSLGGAPVSFDNEQF
NA	TRBV19	ASRTAGSDTQY
NA	TRBV28	ATKDTGSGEQF
NA	TRBV27	ASSLRGLDTGELF
NA	TRBV9	ASSPPGRPPEQY
TRBD2	TRBV6-2/TRBV6-3	ASSYGAGGVQETQY
NA	TRBV6-6	ASSNQGLPGEQY
NA	TRBV29-1	SFRGRGAVQY
TRBD1	TRBV6-2/TRBV6-3	ASRPDRGREHSGNTIY
NA	TRBV20-1	SARTLYEQY
NA	TRBV7-8	ASSFSRETGGYT
TRBD2	TRBV20-1	STLAGTYNEQF
NA	TRBV15	ATSREGRRETQY
NA	TRBV7-7	ASSQQRGLQETQY
NA	TRBV4-3	ASSQGFSRYEQF
TRBD1	TRBV20-1	SANNRGKLF
NA	TRBV6-6	ASSYPPSTDTQY
NA	TRBV28	ASRPVSSYNSPLH
NA	TRBV6-1	ASSEELGPDTQY
NA	TRBV6-2/TRBV6-3	ASSYYPGPARSQPQH